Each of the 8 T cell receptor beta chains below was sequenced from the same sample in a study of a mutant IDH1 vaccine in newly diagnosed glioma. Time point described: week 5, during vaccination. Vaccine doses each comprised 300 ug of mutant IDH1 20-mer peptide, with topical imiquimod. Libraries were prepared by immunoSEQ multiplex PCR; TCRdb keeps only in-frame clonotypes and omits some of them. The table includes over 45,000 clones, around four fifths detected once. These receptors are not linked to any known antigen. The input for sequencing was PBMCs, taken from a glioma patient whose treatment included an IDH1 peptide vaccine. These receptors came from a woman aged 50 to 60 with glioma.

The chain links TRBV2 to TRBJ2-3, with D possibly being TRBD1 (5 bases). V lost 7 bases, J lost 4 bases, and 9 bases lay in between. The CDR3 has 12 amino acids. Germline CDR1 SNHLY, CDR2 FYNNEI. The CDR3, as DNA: TGTGCCAGCAAACAGGATCCAGATACGCAGTATTTT. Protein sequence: CASKQDPDTQYF.

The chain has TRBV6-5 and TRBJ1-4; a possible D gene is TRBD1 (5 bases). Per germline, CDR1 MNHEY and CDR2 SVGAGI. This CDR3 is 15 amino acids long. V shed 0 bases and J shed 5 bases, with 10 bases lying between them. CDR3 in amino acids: CASSYSGTRNEKLFF. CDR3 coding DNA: TGTGCCAGCAGTTACTCCGGGACGCGGAATGAAAAACTGTTTTTT.

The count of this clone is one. The CDR3 DNA reads TGTGCCAGCAGCTCGACAGTCTACGAGCAGTACTTC. It yields the protein CASSSTVYEQYF. The chain carries TRBV7-2 and TRBJ2-7, with a possible D match to TRBD1 (5 bases). The length of the CDR3 is 12 residues. The V end was cut by 4 bases, the J end by 3 bases, with 7 bases between. The V gene's germline CDR1 is SGHTA and CDR2 FQGNSA.

Here the CDR3 reads CASSEATVPSEAFF. The CDR3 DNA follows: TGTGCCAGCAGTGAAGCGACAGTCCCATCGGAAGCTTTCTTT. V is TRBV25-1 and J is TRBJ1-1; tentatively, D is TRBD1 (5 bases). Per the germline V gene, CDR1 is MGHDK and CDR2 is SYGVNS. Deletions cut 2 bases from V and 8 bases from J, with 15 bases between. CDR3 length equals 14 residues.

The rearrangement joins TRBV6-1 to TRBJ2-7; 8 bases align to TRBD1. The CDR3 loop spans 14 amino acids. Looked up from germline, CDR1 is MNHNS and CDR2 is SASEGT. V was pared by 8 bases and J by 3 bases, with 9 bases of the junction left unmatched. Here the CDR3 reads CASYRGTDFYEQYF. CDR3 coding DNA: TGTGCCAGCTACAGGGGGACCGATTTCTACGAGCAGTACTTC.

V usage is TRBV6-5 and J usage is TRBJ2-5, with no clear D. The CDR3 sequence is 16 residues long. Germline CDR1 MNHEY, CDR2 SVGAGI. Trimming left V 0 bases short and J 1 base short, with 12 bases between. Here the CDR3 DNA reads TGTGCCAGCAGTTACTCCTTACAGTCGGCCCAAGAGACCCAGTACTTC. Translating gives CASSYSLQSAQETQYF.

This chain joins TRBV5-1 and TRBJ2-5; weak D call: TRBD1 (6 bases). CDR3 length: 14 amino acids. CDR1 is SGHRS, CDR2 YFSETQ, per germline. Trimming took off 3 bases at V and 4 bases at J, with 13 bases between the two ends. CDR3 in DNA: TGCGCCAGCAGCTCGGGACCAGGGGTAGAGACCCAGTACTTC. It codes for CASSSGPGVETQYF.

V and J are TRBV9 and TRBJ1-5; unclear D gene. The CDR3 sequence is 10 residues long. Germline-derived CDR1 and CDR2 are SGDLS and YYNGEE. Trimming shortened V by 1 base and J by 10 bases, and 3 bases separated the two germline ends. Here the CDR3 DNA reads TGTGCCAGCAGCGTAACCCCCCAGCATTTT. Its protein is CASSVTPQHF. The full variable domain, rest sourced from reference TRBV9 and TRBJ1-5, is DSGVTQTPKHLITATGQRVTLRCSPRSGDLSVYWYQQSLDQGLQFLIQYYNGEERAKGNILERFSAQQFPDLHSELNLSSLELGDSALYFCASSVTPQHFGDGTRLSIL.